This T cell receptor beta chain came from a study of identical twins. It was template switching that added a universal primer site, and there were unique molecular identifiers on the cDNA. One entry per CDR3 protein, called by TCRdb with MiXCR from the 5' RACE reads. The sample has 460,000 or so distinct CDR3 sequences, approximately 15% seen once. The sample holds many counts of this clonotype. Its target is not known. General study results and limits: Researchers reported weaker excess twin sharing in beta out-of-frame sequences.

This CDR3 has 14 amino acids. Per the germline V gene, CDR1 is LGHNA and CDR2 is YSLEER. Deletions cut 0 bases from V and 9 bases from J, with 13 bases between. These data also formed part of another study, on yellow fever vaccine responses in identical twins.

The gene calls are TRBV4-3 and TRBJ2-3; D tentatively fits TRBD1 or TRBD2 (5 bases each). The specimen was CD4+ T cells sorted from blood. The sequence came from a woman aged 18-30 years in good health. This chain's CDR3 is CASSQDRWGTTQYF. CDR3 coding DNA: TGCGCCAGCAGCCAAGATAGGTGGGGGACCACGCAGTATTTT.